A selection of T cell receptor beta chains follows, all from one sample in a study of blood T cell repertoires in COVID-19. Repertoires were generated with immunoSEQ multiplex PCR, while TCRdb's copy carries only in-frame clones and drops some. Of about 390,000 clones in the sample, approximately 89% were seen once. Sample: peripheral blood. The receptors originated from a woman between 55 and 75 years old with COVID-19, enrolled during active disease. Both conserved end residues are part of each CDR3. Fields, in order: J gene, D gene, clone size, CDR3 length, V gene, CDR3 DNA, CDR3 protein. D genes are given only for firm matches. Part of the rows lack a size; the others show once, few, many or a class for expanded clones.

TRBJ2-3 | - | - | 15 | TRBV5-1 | TGCGCCAGCAGCTTGGTGGTCCGGTACACAGATACGCAGTATTTT | CASSLVVRYTDTQYF
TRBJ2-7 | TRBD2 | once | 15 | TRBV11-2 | TGTGCCAGCAGCCCCGGACTAGCGGGGATCTACGAGCAGTACTTC | CASSPGLAGIYEQYF
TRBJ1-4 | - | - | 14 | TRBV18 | TGTGCCAGCTCTCCGGGACTCGGGGGAGAAAAACTGTTTTTT | CASSPGLGGEKLFF
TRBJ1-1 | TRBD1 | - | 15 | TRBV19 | TGTGCCAGTAGCCCGGGGACAGGGTTCAGGGCTGAAGCTTTCTTT | CASSPGTGFRAEAFF
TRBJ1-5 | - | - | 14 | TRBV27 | TGTGCCAGCAAGAATGTGGCAGGCAATCAGCCCCAGCATTTT | CASKNVAGNQPQHF
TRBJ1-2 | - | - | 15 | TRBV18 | TGTGCCAGCTCACCACCGGGGCAAATAAACTATGGCTACACCTTC | CASSPPGQINYGYTF
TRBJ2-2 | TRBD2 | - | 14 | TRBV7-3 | TGTGCCAGCAGCCCCACTCGGGGGGCCGGGGAGCTGTTTTTT | CASSPTRGAGELFF
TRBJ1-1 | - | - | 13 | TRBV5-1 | TGCGCCAGCAGCTTAGGGGGGGACACTGAAGCTTTCTTT | CASSLGGDTEAFF
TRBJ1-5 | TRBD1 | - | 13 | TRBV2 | TGTGCCAGCAGTCCCGACAGGGTCCAGCCCCAGCATTTT | CASSPDRVQPQHF
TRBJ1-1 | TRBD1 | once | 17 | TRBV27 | TGTGCCAGCACCACCACCACAGGGGGTAAGGGGAGCACTGAAGCTTTCTTT | CASTTTTGGKGSTEAFF
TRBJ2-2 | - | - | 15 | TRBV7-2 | TGTGCCAGCAGCCCCTCCGGGACAACGACCGGGGAGCTGTTTTTT | CASSPSGTTTGELFF
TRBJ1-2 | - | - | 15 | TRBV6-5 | TGTGCCAGCAGTTACGGGAACGACAGGAGGAGAGGCTACACCTTC | CASSYGNDRRRGYTF
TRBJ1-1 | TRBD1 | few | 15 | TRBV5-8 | TGTGCCAGCAGCCTACCGGGACAGGGATACACTGAAGCTTTCTTT | CASSLPGQGYTEAFF
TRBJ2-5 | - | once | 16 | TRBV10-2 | TGCGCCAGCCTTGGGAAGCGGGCCCCGCAGGTAGAGACCCAGTACTTC | CASLGKRAPQVETQYF
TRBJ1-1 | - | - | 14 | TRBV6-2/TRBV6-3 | TGTGCCAGCAGTTACGAGGGTTTGAACACTGAAGCTTTCTTT | CASSYEGLNTEAFF
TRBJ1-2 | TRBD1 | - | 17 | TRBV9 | TGTGCCAGCAGCGATCAGGCAGGGGGCCCCAGAGGCTATGGCTACACCTTC | CASSDQAGGPRGYGYTF